Listed here are 23 T cell receptor beta chains from one sample, sequenced in a study of cytomegalovirus exposure and HLA in healthy donors (dated 2017 in TCRdb). Preparation of the library involved the immunoSEQ multiplex PCR assay. TCRdb carries this immuneACCESS record with in-frame sequences only. Its versions omit some clonotypes, under half of them owing to an unresolved V gene in the studies checked, with the rest unexplained. This sample comprises about 83,000 clones, around 96% of them detected only once. In total, the top ten clones hold about 1.3% of the sample. Material for sequencing was PBMCs. The receptors derive from a woman between 18 and 29 years old in good health and CMV-seronegative.

The gene calls are TRBV7-6 and TRBJ2-1; a weak D match, TRBD2 (6 bases). Trimming took 1 base from V and 7 from J, leaving 23 bases between them. Germline values: CDR1 SGHVS, CDR2 FNYEAQ. The CDR3 spans 18 residues. CDR3 DNA sequence: TGTGCCAGCAGCTTAGAGTCCTCGGGGGTCGGATTGGCAAATGAGCAGTTCTTC. It is translated as CASSLESSGVGLANEQFF.

The gene calls are TRBV5-1 and TRBJ2-5; possibly TRBD1 for D (5 bases). Germline CDR1 is SGHRS and CDR2 is YFSETQ. This CDR3 is built from 12 residues. Trimming stripped 6 bases from V and 5 bases from J, with 11 bases between. The DNA for the CDR3 is TGCGCCAGCAAAGGGGTCGGCGAGACCCAGTACTTC. Its protein is CASKGVGETQYF.

V is TRBV6-6 and J is TRBJ2-7, with 8 bases lining up with TRBD2. Losses at the gene ends were 6 bases for V and 3 bases for J; bases not matched to a gene: 7. The CDR3 contains 14 residues. CDR1 is MNHNY, CDR2 SVGAGI, per germline (reference sequence). The CDR3 protein is CASRRLGTSYEQYF. CDR3 DNA: TGTGCCAGCAGGCGCCTGGGGACTAGCTACGAGCAGTACTTC.

The chain is built from TRBV9 and TRBJ2-1; 11 bases agree with TRBD1. Germline CDR1 SGDLS, CDR2 YYNGEE. The CDR3 totals 18 residues. Trimming took 3 bases from V and 4 from J; bases not matched to a gene: 12. Here the CDR3 reads CASSDPRSGTGGYNEQFF. In DNA, the CDR3 is TGTGCCAGCAGCGACCCACGCTCCGGGACAGGGGGATACAATGAGCAGTTCTTC.

V and J are TRBV28 and TRBJ1-5; D is perhaps TRBD1 (5 bases). The length of the CDR3 is 12 residues. Germline V gene lookup returns CDR1 MDHEN and CDR2 SYDVKM. The V end lost 5 bases, the J end lost 10 bases, and 12 bases lay between the germline ends. Here the CDR3 reads CASSTRQTPQHF. Written as DNA, the CDR3 is TGTGCCAGCAGTACCCGACAGACCCCCCAGCATTTT.

V and J are TRBV7-2 and TRBJ2-3; perhaps TRBD2 as D (5 bases). From germline, CDR1 is SGHTA and CDR2 FQGNSA. The CDR3 runs 14 residues. The V end was cut by 0 bases, the J end by 5 bases, with 9 bases between. The CDR3 is CASSLALGLDTQYF. In DNA form, the CDR3 reads TGTGCCAGCAGCTTAGCCCTAGGACTAGATACGCAGTATTTT.

The chain couples TRBV6-1 to TRBJ1-3; D may be TRBD1 (5 bases). CDR3 length: 15 amino acids. The germline V gene encodes CDR1 MNHNS and CDR2 SASEGT. V was cut by 3 bases and J by 1 base, with 10 bases left in between. DNA of the CDR3: TGTGCCAGCAGTGATTCTACAGGATCTGGAAACACCATATATTTT. This encodes CASSDSTGSGNTIYF.

The CDR3 sequence is CASSQSRGLAGDNEQFF. The CDR3 bases are TGCGCCAGCAGTCAATCACGAGGACTAGCGGGGGACAATGAGCAGTTCTTC. The chain carries TRBV23-1 and TRBJ2-1; 13 bases map to TRBD2. TRBV23-1 is noted as an ORF with a role that remains uncertain. CDR3 length: 17 amino acids. Trimming at V came to 0 bases and at J to 5 bases, leaving 4 bases not matched to a gene.

The genes are TRBV6-5 and TRBJ1-1; D remains unclear. V lost 2 bases, J lost 0 bases, and 10 bases lay in between. The V gene's germline CDR1 is MNHEY and CDR2 SVGAGI. This CDR3 has 15 amino acids. CDR3 bases: TGTGCCAGCAGTTACAATTTATACATGAACACTGAAGCTTTCTTT. It encodes CASSYNLYMNTEAFF.

The genes are TRBV6-6 and TRBJ2-1; 14 bases fit TRBD2. Germline CDR1 reads MNHNY; CDR2 reads SVGAGI (reference sequence). V was pared by 6 bases and J by 7 bases, with 8 bases of the junction left unmatched. The CDR3 is made up of 16 amino acids. The CDR3 sequence is CASSHPGLAGENEQFF. CDR3 bases: TGTGCCAGCAGCCATCCGGGACTAGCGGGAGAGAATGAGCAGTTCTTC.

V gene TRBV2 combines with J gene TRBJ1-5, with 10 nucleotides matching TRBD1. V lost 5 bases to trimming and J lost 7 bases; unmatched junction nucleotides: 8. CDR1 is SNHLY, CDR2 FYNNEI, per germline. This CDR3 has 15 residues. The CDR3 coding sequence is TGTGCCAGCAGTCCGACAGGGGGCGCCCAACAGCCCCAGCATTTT. It codes for CASSPTGGAQQPQHF.

The rearrangement joins TRBV23-1 to TRBJ2-1; TRBD2 agrees at 9 bases. TRBV23-1 is labeled an ORF, and its function is uncertain. V was pared by 0 bases and J by 4 bases, with 7 bases of the junction left unmatched. The CDR3 has 17 amino acids. In DNA form, the CDR3 reads TGCGCCAGCAGTCAATCGGTAGCGGGAGTGGTATACAATGAGCAGTTCTTC. Translating gives CASSQSVAGVVYNEQFF.

The gene calls are TRBV21-1 and TRBJ2-3; the table names TRBD2, a call not compared with the DNA. TRBV21-1 is flagged as a pseudogene. The CDR3 consists of 18 residues. The CDR3 coding sequence is TGTGCCAGCAGGGGATCCGGGACTAGCGGGAGATTTGGAGATACGCAGTATTTT. It is translated as CASRGSGTSGRFGDTQYF.

The chain combines TRBV7-8 with TRBJ1-2; 7 nucleotides agree with TRBD1. Losses at the gene ends were 8 bases for V and 2 bases for J; bases not matched to a gene: 11. Germline V gene data show CDR1 as SGHVS and CDR2 as FQNEAQ. The CDR3 totals 15 residues. DNA for the CDR3: TGTGCCAGCTCTCATGAGGGGGCAACCAACTATGGCTACACCTTC. Protein: CASSHEGATNYGYTF.

The V call is TRBV18, the J call TRBJ2-7; TRBD2 is a possible D gene (5 bases). The ends were cut back, 1 base at V and 6 bases at J, with 13 bases in the middle. This CDR3 contains 14 residues. Looked up from germline, CDR1 is KGHSH and CDR2 is LQKENI. The CDR3 is CASSPLTGSLEQYF. CDR3 sequence (DNA): TGTGCCAGCTCACCACTGACGGGGTCTCTCGAGCAGTACTTC.

The chain is built from TRBV19 and TRBJ2-7; 7 bases match TRBD1. V was pared by 1 base and J by 3 bases, with 3 bases of the junction left unmatched. Germline-derived CDR1 and CDR2 are LNHDA and SQIVND (reference sequence). The CDR3 loop spans 14 amino acids. The CDR3 region has the DNA TGTGCCAGTAGTATAGGGGGGACAGTCTACGAGCAGTACTTC. Residues: CASSIGGTVYEQYF.

This chain links TRBV11-3 with TRBJ2-3; maybe TRBD2 (5 bases). V was trimmed by 3 bases and J by 0 bases, leaving 10 bases between them. Germline CDR1 SGHNT, CDR2 YENEEA. This CDR3 is 15 amino acids long. Here the CDR3 reads CASSFDGESTDTQYF. In DNA, the CDR3 is TGTGCCAGCAGCTTCGACGGGGAGAGCACAGATACGCAGTATTTT. Full variable domain (outside the CDR3, taken from reference TRBV11-3 and TRBJ2-3): EAGVVQSPRYKIIEKKQPVAFWCNPISGHNTLYWYLQNLGQGPELLIRYENEEAVDDSQLPKDRFSAERLKGVDSTLKIQPAELGDSAVYLCASSFDGESTDTQYFGPGTRLTVL.

This clone has only one observation. The rearrangement uses TRBV6-6 and TRBJ1-1; D may be TRBD1 (6 bases). There are 14 residues in the CDR3. Germline CDR1 reads MNHNY; CDR2 reads SVGAGI (reference sequence). Trimming left V 8 bases short and J 1 base short, with 14 bases between. This CDR3 is CASRWEQGNTEAFF. CDR3 DNA: TGTGCCAGCCGTTGGGAACAGGGGAACACTGAAGCTTTCTTT.

The chain joins TRBV28 to TRBJ2-7; TRBD1 matches 8 bases. This CDR3 has 15 residues. Trimming removed 5 bases from V and 5 bases from J; junction bases left unmatched: 11. CDR1 is MDHEN, CDR2 SYDVKM, per germline. CDR3 coding DNA: TGTGCCAGCAGTGAAAGGGGACAGGCCCTAAACGAGCAGTACTTC. Translating gives CASSERGQALNEQYF.

The chain has TRBV6-4 and TRBJ2-1, with 8 positions matching TRBD1. Germline V gene lookup returns CDR1 MRHNA and CDR2 SNTAGT. This CDR3 is built from 15 residues. The junction had 2 bases not matched to a gene; V was cut back by 4 bases and J by 0 bases. CDR3 nucleotides: TGTGCCAGCAGTGGGACAGGGAGCTCCTACAATGAGCAGTTCTTC. Translation: CASSGTGSSYNEQFF.

V usage is TRBV7-9 and J usage is TRBJ2-1; possibly TRBD1 for D (6 bases). Germline CDR1 and CDR2: SEHNR and FQNEAQ (reference sequence). V was clipped by 5 bases and J by 7 bases, with 15 bases between them. The CDR3 extends over 14 amino acids. The CDR3: CASSPGDERNEQFF. In DNA form, the CDR3 reads TGTGCCAGCAGCCCAGGGGACGAACGGAATGAGCAGTTCTTC.

The rearrangement uses TRBV7-9 and TRBJ2-1; D perhaps matches TRBD2 (5 bases). Per germline, CDR1 SEHNR and CDR2 FQNEAQ (reference sequence). CDR3 length: 14 residues. The V end was cut by 5 bases, the J end by 10 bases, with 18 bases between. The CDR3 DNA is TGTGCCAGCAGCCCCTCCATAGAGGGATGGGAGCAGTTCTTC. As protein: CASSPSIEGWEQFF.

The chain links TRBV9 to TRBJ2-5; D may be TRBD2 (5 bases). CDR1 is SGDLS, CDR2 YYNGEE, per germline. V lost 4 bases and J 3 bases, leaving 16 bases between the germline ends. The CDR3 covers 15 residues. The CDR3 here is CASSKVDRREETQYF. CDR3 in DNA: TGTGCCAGCAGCAAGGTGGATAGGCGGGAAGAGACCCAGTACTTC. Based on the CDR3 plus reference TRBV9 and TRBJ2-5, the full variable domain is DSGVTQTPKHLITATGQRVTLRCSPRSGDLSVYWYQQSLDQGLQFLIQYYNGEERAKGNILERFSAQQFPDLHSELNLSSLELGDSALYFCASSKVDRREETQYFGPGTRLLVL.